The 28 T cell receptor beta chains below were found in one sample sequenced in a study of T-cell memory formation after mild COVID-19. TCRdb analysed the 5' RACE reads with MiXCR anew, one entry per CDR3 protein. The sample includes some 340,000 distinct CDR3 sequences, 13% of them seen just once. The sample comprised PBMCs or a T cell subset sorted from them (not recorded which). Every receptor here comes from a man between 18 and 29 years old who had mild COVID-19 (a few samples of this study predate the infection). Cell type and time point are not known.

The chain joins TRBV20-1 to TRBJ1-2, with 9 nucleotides matching TRBD1. The V gene end was trimmed by 6 bases and the J gene end by 8 bases; junction bases not matched to a gene: 19. Germline V gives CDR1 DFQATT, CDR2 SNEGSKA (reference sequence). This CDR3 is 16 amino acids long. CDR3 in DNA: TGCAGTGCCCCGCGCCTTCCTAAGGACAGGGGAAGGGGCTACACCTTC. Encoded protein: CSAPRLPKDRGRGYTF.

V usage is TRBV20-1 and J usage is TRBJ2-3; weak D call: TRBD2 (7 bases). CDR3 length equals 15 residues. Germline values: CDR1 DFQATT, CDR2 SNEGSKA (reference sequence). The CDR3 sequence: CRGGGGPFGGGTQYF. DNA of the CDR3: TGCAGGGGCGGCGGGGGCCCCTTCGGGGGTGGTACGCAGTATTTT.

The gene calls are TRBV20-1 and TRBJ2-3; 13 nucleotides agree with TRBD2. CDR3 length: 17 amino acids. V lost 3 bases and J lost 4; bases outside the gene matches: 10. Germline V gives CDR1 DFQATT, CDR2 SNEGSKA (reference sequence). CDR3 protein: CSARWRLAGGHADTQYF. CDR3 nucleotide sequence: TGCAGTGCTAGGTGGAGACTAGCGGGGGGACATGCAGATACGCAGTATTTT.

The V gene is TRBV7-8, the J gene TRBJ1-1, with D possibly TRBD1 on 5 matching bases. There are 16 residues in the CDR3. Trimming cost V 4 bases and J 5 bases, with 20 bases left between them. In germline, CDR1 is SGHVS, CDR2 FQNEAQ. The CDR3 DNA is TGTGCCAGCAGCTCGCCCCGAGGACGGGGGAAAACTGAAGCTTTCTTT. Amino acid sequence: CASSSPRGRGKTEAFF. Based on the CDR3 plus reference TRBV7-8 and TRBJ1-1, the full variable domain is GAGVSQSPRYKVAKRGQDVALRCDPISGHVSLFWYQQALGQGPEFLTYFQNEAQLDKSGLPSDRFFAERPEGSVSTLKIQRTQQEDSAVYLCASSSPRGRGKTEAFFGQGTRLTVV.

The rearrangement uses TRBV4-3 and TRBJ1-2; tentatively, D is TRBD1 (6 bases). The CDR3 is 14 amino acids. The V and J ends lost 2 bases and 5 bases respectively, with 12 bases between them. Looked up from germline, CDR1 is LGHNA and CDR2 is YSLEER. CDR3 nucleotides: TGCGCCAGCAGCCAACAAACAGGGTCGTATGGCTACACCTTC. It codes for CASSQQTGSYGYTF.

The table lists this clonotype with a count of one. The chain links TRBV7-2 to TRBJ2-1; D unresolved. In germline, CDR1 is SGHTA, CDR2 FQGNSA. CDR3 length: 15 residues. With 0 bases removed from V and 8 bases from J, the gap between germline ends came to 14 bases. DNA for the CDR3: TGTGCCAGCAGCTTAGCGCATGGAAGGGAACATGAGCAGTTCTTC. It translates to CASSLAHGREHEQFF.

The V gene is TRBV7-8, the J gene TRBJ1-3, with D maybe TRBD1 (6 bases). With 5 bases removed from V and 0 bases from J, the gap between germline ends came to 14 bases. CDR1 and CDR2 from the germline V gene are SGHVS and FQNEAQ. CDR3 length equals 16 residues. The CDR3 DNA reads TGTGCCAGCAGCCGAACGACAGGATACTCTGGAAACACCATATATTTT. It yields the protein CASSRTTGYSGNTIYF.

J is TRBJ2-2 and V is TRBV10-3; tentatively, D is TRBD2 (5 bases). V dropped 4 bases and J dropped 4 bases, with 13 bases sitting between them. This CDR3 region has 15 residues. The germline V gene encodes CDR1 ENHRY and CDR2 SYGVKD. CDR3 protein: CAISGTGVGTGELFF. The CDR3 DNA reads as TGTGCCATCAGTGGAACCGGGGTCGGCACCGGGGAGCTGTTTTTT.

The chain combines TRBV12-5 with TRBJ1-1; D is uncertain. The CDR3 consists of 13 residues. Per the germline V gene, CDR1 is LGHNT and CDR2 is FRNRAP. V was clipped by 5 bases and J by 1 base, with 8 bases between them. CDR3 DNA: TGTGCTAGTGGTCTATACAGGAACACTGAAGCTTTCTTT. Translated, it gives CASGLYRNTEAFF.

This clonotype was seen ten or more times. V and J are TRBV5-4 and TRBJ2-7; TRBD2 agrees at 10 bases. CDR1 and CDR2 from the germline V gene are SGHNT and YYREEE (reference sequence). CDR3 length: 17 amino acids. Trimming took 2 bases from V and 0 from J; bases not matched to a gene: 8. DNA for the CDR3: TGTGCCAGCAGCTTTGGTAGCGGGGGGCCGAGCTCCTACGAGCAGTACTTC. Its protein is CASSFGSGGPSSYEQYF.

This clonotype was detected ten times or more. This sequence joins TRBV5-5 and TRBJ2-7; maybe TRBD1 (5 bases). From germline, CDR1 is SGHKS and CDR2 YYEKEE (reference sequence). The CDR3 covers 15 residues. Trimming stripped 3 bases from V and 2 bases from J, with 15 bases between. Here the CDR3 DNA reads TGTGCCAGCAGCTCCGACAGCTTCACTCCCTACGAGCAGTACGTC. Its translation: CASSSDSFTPYEQYV.

This clonotype was counted only a few times. The chain employs TRBV4-2 and TRBJ2-1; 8 nucleotides match TRBD2. Germline CDR1 is LGHNA and CDR2 is YNFKEQ. J was trimmed by 0 bases and V by 5 bases; bases with no gene match: 9. The CDR3 is made up of 17 amino acids. CDR3 bases: TGTGCCAGCAGCGCGGAACTAGCGGTGAGCTCCTACAATGAGCAGTTCTTC. Its translation is CASSAELAVSSYNEQFF.

The chain combines TRBV7-2 with TRBJ1-3; D possibly corresponds to TRBD1 (5 bases). This CDR3 comprises 14 residues. Germline values: CDR1 SGHTA, CDR2 FQGNSA. With 1 base removed from V and 4 bases from J, the gap between germline ends came to 8 bases. The CDR3 DNA reads as TGTGCCAGCAGCTTAGAAGGGGTCGGAAACACCATATATTTT. It codes for CASSLEGVGNTIYF.

This clonotype has a handful of counts. The V and J genes are TRBV7-9 and TRBJ2-1; D not resolved. CDR3 size: 16 residues. V lost 4 bases, J lost 1 base, and 14 bases lay in between. Germline CDR1 is SEHNR and CDR2 is FQNEAQ (reference sequence). CDR3 in amino acids: CASSSTTNGSYNEQFF. CDR3 bases: TGTGCCAGCAGCTCTACCACTAACGGGTCCTACAATGAGCAGTTCTTC. Full variable domain (remainder filled in from reference TRBV7-9 and TRBJ2-1): DTGVSQNPRHKITKRGQNVTFRCDPISEHNRLYWYRQTLGQGPEFLTYFQNEAQLEKSRLLSDRFSAERPKGSFSTLEIQRTEQGDSAMYLCASSSTTNGSYNEQFFGPGTRLTVL.

The gene calls are TRBV7-9 and TRBJ2-2, with D possibly TRBD1 on 6 matching bases. CDR1 SEHNR and CDR2 FQNEAQ come from the germline V gene (reference sequence). CDR3 length: 15 amino acids. The ends were cut back, 4 bases at V and 5 bases at J, with 14 bases in the middle. CDR3 in DNA: TGTGCCAGCAGCTCCAGACAGGAAAAGACCGGGGAGCTGTTTTTT. It is translated as CASSSRQEKTGELFF. Complete variable domain (other parts from reference TRBV7-9 and TRBJ2-2): DTGVSQNPRHKITKRGQNVTFRCDPISEHNRLYWYRQTLGQGPEFLTYFQNEAQLEKSRLLSDRFSAERPKGSFSTLEIQRTEQGDSAMYLCASSSRQEKTGELFFGEGSRLTVL.

In this sample, this clonotype turned up a few times. The chain couples TRBV29-1 to TRBJ1-1; maybe TRBD1 (5 bases). In germline, CDR1 is SQVTM, CDR2 ANQGSEA. The CDR3 is 13 amino acids. The CDR3 loop reads CTGGSSYYGEAFF. The CDR3 nucleotides are TGCACGGGGGGGAGCAGCTACTATGGGGAAGCTTTCTTT.

CDR3 loop: CASSRRLGTGVDEQFF. CDR3 bases: TGTGCCAGCAGTCGTCGGCTAGGGACAGGGGTCGATGAGCAGTTCTTC. The chain combines TRBV7-2 with TRBJ2-1; 10 bases line up with TRBD1. With V trimmed by 6 bases and J by 8 bases, 13 bases remained unmatched. CDR1 is SGHTA, CDR2 FQGNSA, per germline. There are 16 residues in the CDR3.

In this sample, this clonotype turned up a few times. The chain joins TRBV20-1 to TRBJ2-1, with 13 bases matching TRBD2. The V gene's germline CDR1 is DFQATT and CDR2 SNEGSKA (reference sequence). V was clipped by 6 bases and J by 5 bases; unmatched bases: 7. The CDR3 contains 15 residues. CDR3 protein: CSAYGLAGAHNEQFF. As DNA, the CDR3 is TGCAGTGCCTACGGACTAGCGGGGGCCCACAATGAGCAGTTCTTC.

V gene TRBV6-5 combines with J gene TRBJ1-3, with D perhaps TRBD1 (5 bases). V was shortened by 6 bases and J by 4 bases, with 22 bases between the two germline ends. This CDR3 contains 17 residues. Germline CDR1 MNHEY, CDR2 SVGAGI. CDR3 DNA sequence: TGTGCCAGCAGCCGAAAAGGCGGCAGGGTAGCAGGAAACACCATATATTTT. This translates into CASSRKGGRVAGNTIYF.

The chain recombines TRBV5-6 with TRBJ2-1, with D maybe TRBD2 (6 bases). The CDR3 covers 15 residues. V was clipped by 1 base and J by 4 bases, with 12 bases between them. Germline V gene sequence: CDR1 SGHDT, CDR2 YYEEEE. This CDR3 reads CASSLRGGDYNEQFF. DNA of the CDR3: TGTGCCAGCAGCTTGCGTGGCGGGGATTACAATGAGCAGTTCTTC.

Notes on this clonotype: The junction shows a germline mismatch at one end, possibly a read error. J is TRBJ2-5 and V is TRBV27; weak D call: TRBD1 (5 bases). The germline gives CDR1 MNHEY, CDR2 SMNVEV (reference sequence). This CDR3 contains 16 residues. CDR3 nucleotides: TGTGCCAGCAGTCCCTTTCGCCACAGGAACCAAGAGACACAGTACTTC. Protein product: CASSPFRHRNQETQYF.

Only a few counts were recorded for this clonotype. This chain links TRBV5-1 with TRBJ2-1; a weak D match, TRBD1 (6 bases). Trimming took 4 bases from V and 4 from J, leaving 12 bases between them. Germline loops: CDR1 SGHRS, CDR2 YFSETQ. The CDR3 consists of 14 residues. In DNA, the CDR3 is TGCGCCAGCAGCGACGGACAGCCATACAATGAGCAGTTCTTC. It encodes CASSDGQPYNEQFF. Full variable domain (missing parts from reference TRBV5-1 and TRBJ2-1): KAGVTQTPRYLIKTRGQQVTLSCSPISGHRSVSWYQQTPGQGLQFLFEYFSETQRNKGNFPGRFSGRQFSNSRSEMNVSTLELGDSALYLCASSDGQPYNEQFFGPGTRLTVL.

In this sample, this clonotype turned up a few times. The chain joins TRBV4-3 to TRBJ1-2, with 8 bases matching TRBD1. Looked up from germline, CDR1 is LGHNA and CDR2 is YSLEER. V lost 0 bases and J lost 7; bases outside the gene matches: 16. The CDR3 has 18 amino acids. In DNA form, the CDR3 reads TGCGCCAGCAGCCAAGATCTATTGTTTGGGACAGGAGTAAGTGGCTACACCTTC. This gives the protein CASSQDLLFGTGVSGYTF.

The V gene is TRBV4-2, the J gene TRBJ1-5; D remains unclear. Trimming took 1 base from V and 5 from J, leaving 6 bases between them. The CDR3 is 13 residues long. Germline loops: CDR1 LGHNA, CDR2 YNFKEQ. Here the CDR3 reads CASSQARYQPQHF. Written as DNA, the CDR3 is TGTGCCAGCAGCCAAGCCAGGTATCAGCCCCAGCATTTT.

This clonotype showed up just a few times. The chain uses TRBV20-1 and TRBJ1-1; maybe TRBD1 (6 bases). CDR1 and CDR2 from the germline V gene are DFQATT and SNEGSKA (reference sequence). This CDR3 spans 12 amino acids. The CDR3 nucleotides are TGCAGCGCAAGACAGGAGCCTTTAGGGGCTTTCTTT. It specifies CSARQEPLGAFF.

This clonotype has more than one count but fewer than ten. This chain joins TRBV29-1 and TRBJ2-5, with D perhaps being TRBD1 or TRBD2 (6 bases each). The CDR3 length is 13 residues. Trimming stripped 7 bases from V and 5 bases from J, with 17 bases between. Per the germline V gene, CDR1 is SQVTM and CDR2 is ANQGSEA. The CDR3 DNA sequence: TGCAGCGCGGATACACAGGGAGGCGAGACCCAGTACTTC. This encodes CSADTQGGETQYF.

This clonotype has a handful of counts. The genes are TRBV20-1 and TRBJ2-6; D unclear. In germline, CDR1 is DFQATT, CDR2 SNEGSKA (reference sequence). The CDR3 extends over 12 amino acids. V lost 4 bases and J 4 bases, leaving 5 bases between the germline ends. The CDR3 loop is CSAMSGANVLTF. Here the CDR3 DNA reads TGCAGTGCTATGTCCGGGGCCAACGTCCTGACTTTC.

This clonotype appeared a few times. This sequence joins TRBV7-9 and TRBJ1-1; D unresolved. Deletions cut 4 bases from V and 10 bases from J, with 16 bases between. This CDR3 comprises 13 residues. Germline CDR1 SEHNR, CDR2 FQNEAQ (reference sequence). CDR3 DNA: TGTGCCAGCAGCTGGCCGCCTTACCTAAGAGCTTTCTTT. It yields the protein CASSWPPYLRAFF.